This T cell receptor (beta chain) was identified in a study of T-cell memory formation after mild COVID-19. This clonotype has ten or more counts. What it binds is not known. The CDR3 loop spans 13 amino acids. Germline V lookup: CDR1 MGHRA, CDR2 YSYEKL. The junction had 7 bases not matched to a gene; V was cut back by 6 bases and J by 10 bases. Notes on the study in general: Some responding clones appeared in pre-infection memory, suggesting cross-reactive memory joined.

One entry per CDR3 protein, called by TCRdb with MiXCR from the 5' RACE reads. Of approximately 250,000 distinct CDR3 sequences listed, over 15% are singletons. Sequenced input: PBMCs or a T cell subset sorted from them (not recorded which). The TCR originated in a man younger than 35 who had mild COVID-19 (a few samples of this study predate the infection). Cell type and time point are not known. J is TRBJ2-1 and V is TRBV4-1, with 9 bases that match TRBD2. The CDR3 protein is CASRGLASGEQFF. The CDR3, as DNA: TGCGCCAGCAGGGGACTAGCATCAGGGGAGCAGTTCTTC.